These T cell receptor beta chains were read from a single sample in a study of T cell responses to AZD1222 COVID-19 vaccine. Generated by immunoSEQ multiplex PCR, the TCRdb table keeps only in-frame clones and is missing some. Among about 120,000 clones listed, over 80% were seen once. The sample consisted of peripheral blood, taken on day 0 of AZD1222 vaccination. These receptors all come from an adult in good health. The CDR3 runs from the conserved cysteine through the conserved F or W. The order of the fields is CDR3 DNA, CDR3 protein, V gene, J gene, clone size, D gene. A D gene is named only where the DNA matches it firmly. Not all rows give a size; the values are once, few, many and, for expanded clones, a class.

DNA: TGTGCCAGCAGCTTCTCCGGGTTGGGCTCCTACAATGAGCAGTTCTTC
CDR3: CASSFSGLGSYNEQFF
V: TRBV7-9
J: TRBJ2-1
size: .
D: .

DNA: TGTGCCAGCAGTTACTCGTTGGTAGCGCGTGATGGCTACACCTTC
CDR3: CASSYSLVARDGYTF
V: TRBV6-2/TRBV6-3
J: TRBJ1-2
size: .
D: .

DNA: TGTGCCAGCACACTAGCGGGAAACTACAATGAGCAGTTCTTC
CDR3: CASTLAGNYNEQFF
V: TRBV27
J: TRBJ2-1
size: .
D: TRBD2

DNA: TGTGCCAGCAGCCCGGACAGTGAAGCTTTCTTT
CDR3: CASSPDSEAFF
V: TRBV7-9
J: TRBJ1-1
size: .
D: .

DNA: TGCGCCAGCAGCCAAGATAGTGGGGGGGCGGATGGCTACACCTTC
CDR3: CASSQDSGGADGYTF
V: TRBV4-3
J: TRBJ1-2
size: .
D: .

DNA: TGTGCCAGTAGTACGACCCCAGGGAAAACGGGATCACCCCTCCACTTT
CDR3: CASSTTPGKTGSPLHF
V: TRBV19
J: TRBJ1-6
size: .
D: .

DNA: TGTGCCAGCAGCCCCGAGGCAGGGTTCACTGAAGCTTTCTTT
CDR3: CASSPEAGFTEAFF
V: TRBV11-2
J: TRBJ1-1
size: once
D: .

DNA: TGTGCCAGCAGTTTATCCGGACCTCCCTATGGCTACACCTTC
CDR3: CASSLSGPPYGYTF
V: TRBV28
J: TRBJ1-2
size: once
D: .

DNA: TGTGCCAGCTCCCAAGCTGAGAACACTGAAGCTTTCTTT
CDR3: CASSQAENTEAFF
V: TRBV6-5
J: TRBJ1-1
size: few
D: .

DNA: TGTGCCAGCAGTGAACCCTCCCGACAGGGACTTGCAGATACGCAGTATTTT
CDR3: CASSEPSRQGLADTQYF
V: TRBV2
J: TRBJ2-3
size: few
D: .

DNA: TGTGCCAGCAGTTTGTTTCCCGACAGGACTTACGAGCAGTACTTC
CDR3: CASSLFPDRTYEQYF
V: TRBV28
J: TRBJ2-7
size: .
D: .

DNA: TGTGCCAGCAGTTACTCACGGGCCCGCCAGGGCACTGAAGCTTTCTTT
CDR3: CASSYSRARQGTEAFF
V: TRBV6-5
J: TRBJ1-1
size: few
D: .

DNA: TGCGCCAGCAGCCCAGGACAGGGGTACACTGAAGCTTTCTTT
CDR3: CASSPGQGYTEAFF
V: TRBV5-1
J: TRBJ1-1
size: .
D: TRBD1

DNA: TGCAGCGTTGTCGGCAGGGTTAGTACGGGCACTGAAGCTTTCTTT
CDR3: CSVVGRVSTGTEAFF
V: TRBV29-1
J: TRBJ1-1
size: .
D: .

DNA: TGCGCCAGCAGCGGGGACACTAATGAAAAACTGTTTTTT
CDR3: CASSGDTNEKLFF
V: TRBV5-1
J: TRBJ1-4
size: .
D: .

DNA: TGTGCCACCCAAGCGGCAGGGTTGAACACCATATATTTT
CDR3: CATQAAGLNTIYF
V: TRBV18
J: TRBJ1-3
size: .
D: .

DNA: TGTGCCAGTAGTACTCCAGGGAGGTTCCACGAGCAGTACTTC
CDR3: CASSTPGRFHEQYF
V: TRBV19
J: TRBJ2-7
size: .
D: .

DNA: TGCGCCAGCAGCTTGGACAGGGCGGGAGAGCAGTACTTC
CDR3: CASSLDRAGEQYF
V: TRBV5-1
J: TRBJ2-7
size: .
D: .

DNA: TGTGCCAGCAGCGTATTGCCAGGGACCTCCTACGAGCAGTACTTC
CDR3: CASSVLPGTSYEQYF
V: TRBV9
J: TRBJ2-7
size: .
D: .

DNA: TGTGCCAGTAAAACAGGGGCGGCTGAAGCTTTCTTT
CDR3: CASKTGAAEAFF
V: TRBV19
J: TRBJ1-1
size: .
D: TRBD1

DNA: TGTGCCAGCAGTGACAGTGGAAGTAGCAATCAGCCCCAGCATTTT
CDR3: CASSDSGSSNQPQHF
V: TRBV6-1
J: TRBJ1-5
size: .
D: .

DNA: TGTGCCAGCAGTTACGAGCGAGGACAGTTGAACACTGAAGCTTTCTTT
CDR3: CASSYERGQLNTEAFF
V: TRBV6-2/TRBV6-3
J: TRBJ1-1
size: .
D: .

DNA: TGTGCCAGCGGACCAGGGACGGAAGAGACCCAGTACTTC
CDR3: CASGPGTEETQYF
V: TRBV12-3/TRBV12-4
J: TRBJ2-5
size: once
D: .

DNA: TGTGCCAGCAGCTCCGGGACCGCAGAGACCCAGTACTTC
CDR3: CASSSGTAETQYF
V: TRBV11-3
J: TRBJ2-5
size: once
D: .

DNA: TGTGCCAGCAGTTTAAAAACAGGGGCCTACTACGAGCAGTACTTC
CDR3: CASSLKTGAYYEQYF
V: TRBV6-5
J: TRBJ2-7
size: .
D: TRBD1

DNA: TGTGCCAGCAGCGGACAGGGGGCCTACGAGCAGTACTTC
CDR3: CASSGQGAYEQYF
V: TRBV7-9
J: TRBJ2-7
size: .
D: TRBD1

DNA: TGCGCCAGCAGCCAAGGCTCGGGTAACACTGAAGCTTTCTTT
CDR3: CASSQGSGNTEAFF
V: TRBV4-3
J: TRBJ1-1
size: .
D: .

DNA: TGCGCCAGCAGCTTTGGACTAGCGGGAGGGACCGGGGAGCTGTTTTTT
CDR3: CASSFGLAGGTGELFF
V: TRBV5-1
J: TRBJ2-2
size: .
D: TRBD2